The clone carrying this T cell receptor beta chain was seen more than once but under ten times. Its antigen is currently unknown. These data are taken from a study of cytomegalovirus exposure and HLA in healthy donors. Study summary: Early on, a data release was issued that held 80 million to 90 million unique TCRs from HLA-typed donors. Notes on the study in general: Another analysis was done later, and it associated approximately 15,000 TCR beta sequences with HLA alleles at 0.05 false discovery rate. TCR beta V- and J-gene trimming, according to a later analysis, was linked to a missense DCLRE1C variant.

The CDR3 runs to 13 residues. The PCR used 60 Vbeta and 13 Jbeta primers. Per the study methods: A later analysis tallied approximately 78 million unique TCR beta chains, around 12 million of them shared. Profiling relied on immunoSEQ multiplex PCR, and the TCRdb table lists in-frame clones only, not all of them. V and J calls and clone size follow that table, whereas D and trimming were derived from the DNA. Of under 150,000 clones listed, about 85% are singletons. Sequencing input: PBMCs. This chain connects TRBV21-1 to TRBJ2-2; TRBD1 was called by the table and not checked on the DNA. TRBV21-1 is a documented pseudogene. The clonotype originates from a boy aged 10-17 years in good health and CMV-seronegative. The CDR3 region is CASSKTNTGELFF. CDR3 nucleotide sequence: TGTGCCAGCAGCAAAACAAACACCGGGGAGCTGTTTTTT.